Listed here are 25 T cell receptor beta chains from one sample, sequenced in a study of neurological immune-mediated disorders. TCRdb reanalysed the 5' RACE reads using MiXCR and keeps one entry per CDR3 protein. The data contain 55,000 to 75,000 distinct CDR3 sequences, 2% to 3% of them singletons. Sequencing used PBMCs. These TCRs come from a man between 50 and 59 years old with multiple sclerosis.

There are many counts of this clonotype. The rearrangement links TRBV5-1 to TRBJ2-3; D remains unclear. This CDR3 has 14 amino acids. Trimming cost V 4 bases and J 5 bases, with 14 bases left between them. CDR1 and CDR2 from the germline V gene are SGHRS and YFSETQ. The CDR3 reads CASSVDQVVDTQYF. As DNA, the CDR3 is TGCGCCAGCAGCGTGGACCAGGTAGTAGATACGCAGTATTTT.

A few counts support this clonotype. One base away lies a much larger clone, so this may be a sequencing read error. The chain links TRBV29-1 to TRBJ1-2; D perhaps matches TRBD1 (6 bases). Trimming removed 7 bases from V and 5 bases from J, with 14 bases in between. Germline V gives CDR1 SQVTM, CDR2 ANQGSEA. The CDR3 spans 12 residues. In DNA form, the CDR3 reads TGCAGCGACGGGGGGCAGTCGTATGGCTACACCTTC. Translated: CSDGGQSYGYTF.

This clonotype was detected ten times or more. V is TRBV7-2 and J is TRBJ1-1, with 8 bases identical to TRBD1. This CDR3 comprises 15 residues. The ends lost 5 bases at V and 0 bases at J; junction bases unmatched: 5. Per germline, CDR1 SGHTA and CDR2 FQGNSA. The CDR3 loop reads CASSPSTGVNTEAFF. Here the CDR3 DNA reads TGTGCCAGCAGCCCGTCGACAGGGGTGAACACTGAAGCTTTCTTT.

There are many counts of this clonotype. CDR3 coding DNA: TGCGCCAGCAGCATCGGACAGGGGCCGTATGAGCAGTTCTTC. Its translation is CASSIGQGPYEQFF. V is TRBV5-1 and J is TRBJ2-1; the match to TRBD1 covers 9 bases. CDR1 and CDR2 from the germline V gene are SGHRS and YFSETQ. J was trimmed by 8 bases and V by 4 bases; bases with no gene match: 7. The CDR3 runs 14 residues. The full variable domain, its missing parts supplied by reference TRBV5-1 and TRBJ2-1, is KAGVTQTPRYLIKTRGQQVTLSCSPISGHRSVSWYQQTPGQGLQFLFEYFSETQRNKGNFPGRFSGRQFSNSRSEMNVSTLELGDSALYLCASSIGQGPYEQFFGPGTRLTVL.

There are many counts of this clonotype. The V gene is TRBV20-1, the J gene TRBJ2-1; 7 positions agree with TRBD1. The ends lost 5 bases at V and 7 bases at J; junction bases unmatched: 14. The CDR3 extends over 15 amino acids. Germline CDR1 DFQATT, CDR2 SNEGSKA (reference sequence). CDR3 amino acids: CSADPQGFLGNEQFF. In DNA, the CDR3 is TGCAGTGCTGACCCACAGGGGTTTTTGGGGAATGAGCAGTTCTTC.

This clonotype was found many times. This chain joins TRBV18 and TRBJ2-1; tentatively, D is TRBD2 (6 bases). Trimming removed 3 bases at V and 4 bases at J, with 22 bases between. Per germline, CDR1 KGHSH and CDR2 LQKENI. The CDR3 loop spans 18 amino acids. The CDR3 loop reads CASSPSGGWASSYNEQFF. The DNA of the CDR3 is TGTGCCAGCTCACCGTCCGGGGGTTGGGCCTCCAGTTACAATGAGCAGTTCTTC.

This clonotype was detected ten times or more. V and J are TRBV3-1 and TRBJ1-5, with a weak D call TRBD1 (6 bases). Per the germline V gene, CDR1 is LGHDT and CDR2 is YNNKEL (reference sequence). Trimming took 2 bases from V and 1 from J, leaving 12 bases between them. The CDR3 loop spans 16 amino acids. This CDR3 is CASSQTGFGSNQPQHF. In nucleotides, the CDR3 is TGTGCCAGCAGCCAAACAGGGTTCGGGAGCAATCAGCCCCAGCATTTT.

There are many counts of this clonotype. The CDR3 DNA reads TGCGCCAGCAGCTCGAATGGTTACAGGGAGGAGCAGTACTTC. This translates into CASSSNGYREEQYF. V usage is TRBV5-1 and J usage is TRBJ2-7; D may be TRBD1 (6 bases). Per germline, CDR1 SGHRS and CDR2 YFSETQ. CDR3 size: 14 residues. V was trimmed by 3 bases and J by 7 bases, leaving 17 bases between them.

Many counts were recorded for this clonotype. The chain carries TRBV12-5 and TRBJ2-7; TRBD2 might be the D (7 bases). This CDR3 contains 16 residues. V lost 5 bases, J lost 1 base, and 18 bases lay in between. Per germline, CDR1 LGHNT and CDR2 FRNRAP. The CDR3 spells CASGPTGGAESYEQYF. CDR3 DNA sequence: TGTGCTAGTGGTCCTACGGGGGGCGCGGAGTCCTACGAGCAGTACTTC.

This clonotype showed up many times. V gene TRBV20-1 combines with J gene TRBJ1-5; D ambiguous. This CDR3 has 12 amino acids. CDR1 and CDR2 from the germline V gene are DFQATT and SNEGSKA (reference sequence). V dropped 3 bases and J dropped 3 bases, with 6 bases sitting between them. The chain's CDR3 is CSASGANQPQHF. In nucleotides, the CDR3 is TGCAGTGCTAGCGGAGCCAATCAGCCCCAGCATTTT.

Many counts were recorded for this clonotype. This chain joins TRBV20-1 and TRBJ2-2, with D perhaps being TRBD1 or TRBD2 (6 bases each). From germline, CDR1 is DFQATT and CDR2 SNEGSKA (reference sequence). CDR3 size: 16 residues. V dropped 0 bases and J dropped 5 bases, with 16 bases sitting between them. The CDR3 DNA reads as TGCAGTGCTAGAGATCGGGCGAGGGGGGTGACCGGGGAGCTGTTTTTT. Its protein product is CSARDRARGVTGELFF.

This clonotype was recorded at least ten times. The CDR3 coding sequence is TGTGCCAGCAGCCTCGACAGCAACCCCCAGCATTTT. Protein product: CASSLDSNPQHF. The chain recombines TRBV7-2 with TRBJ1-5; maybe TRBD1 (5 bases). The V end was cut by 5 bases, the J end by 10 bases, with 12 bases between. The CDR3 consists of 12 residues. Germline V CDR1 and CDR2: SGHTA, FQGNSA.

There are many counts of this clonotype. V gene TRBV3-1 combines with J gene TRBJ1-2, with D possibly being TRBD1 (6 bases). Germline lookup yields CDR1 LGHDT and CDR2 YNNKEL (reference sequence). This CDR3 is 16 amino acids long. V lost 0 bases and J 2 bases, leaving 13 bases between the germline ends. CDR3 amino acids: CASSQERGGSNYGYTF. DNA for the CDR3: TGTGCCAGCAGCCAAGAGAGGGGGGGTTCCAACTATGGCTACACCTTC.

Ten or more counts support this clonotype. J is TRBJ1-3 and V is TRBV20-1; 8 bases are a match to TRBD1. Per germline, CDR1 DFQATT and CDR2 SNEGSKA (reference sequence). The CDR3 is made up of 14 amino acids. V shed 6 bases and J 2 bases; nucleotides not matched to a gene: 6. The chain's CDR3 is CSADKQGAGNTIYF. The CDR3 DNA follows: TGCAGTGCCGACAAACAGGGGGCTGGAAACACCATATATTTT.

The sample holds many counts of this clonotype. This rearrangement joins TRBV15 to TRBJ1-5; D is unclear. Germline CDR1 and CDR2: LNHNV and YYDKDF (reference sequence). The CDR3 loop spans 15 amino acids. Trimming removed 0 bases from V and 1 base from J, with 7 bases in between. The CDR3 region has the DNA TGTGCCACCAGCAGAGATGGGCAGAGCAATCAGCCCCAGCATTTT. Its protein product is CATSRDGQSNQPQHF.

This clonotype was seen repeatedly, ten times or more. The CDR3 here is CSAREPDRVGYTF. The CDR3 DNA follows: TGCAGTGCTAGAGAGCCCGACAGGGTCGGCTACACCTTC. This chain connects TRBV20-1 to TRBJ1-2, with TRBD1 matching 7 bases. The CDR3 extends over 13 amino acids. Per germline, CDR1 DFQATT and CDR2 SNEGSKA (reference sequence). J lost 8 bases, V lost 0 bases, and 6 bases had no gene match.

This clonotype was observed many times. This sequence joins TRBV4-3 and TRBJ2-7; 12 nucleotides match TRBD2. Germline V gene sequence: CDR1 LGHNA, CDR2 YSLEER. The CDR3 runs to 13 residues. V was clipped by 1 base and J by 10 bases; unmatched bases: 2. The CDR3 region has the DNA TGCGCCAGCAGCCAAGCTAGCGGGGGGGCCCAGTACTTC. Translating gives CASSQASGGAQYF.

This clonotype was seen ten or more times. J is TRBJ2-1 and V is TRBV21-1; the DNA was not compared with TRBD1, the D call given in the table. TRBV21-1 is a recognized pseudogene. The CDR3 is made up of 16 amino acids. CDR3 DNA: TGTGCCAGCAGCAACGGTCCCAGGGACGATTACAATGAGCAGTTCTTC. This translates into CASSNGPRDDYNEQFF.

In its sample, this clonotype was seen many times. The CDR3 DNA reads as TGCAGTGCTAGAGCCCGAACAAGTCCTGAAGCTTTCTTT. Translation gives CSARARTSPEAFF. V and J are TRBV20-1 and TRBJ1-1; D is undetermined. V gave up 1 base and J gave up 6 bases, with 12 bases separating them. The length of the CDR3 is 13 residues. CDR1 and CDR2 from the germline V gene are DFQATT and SNEGSKA (reference sequence).

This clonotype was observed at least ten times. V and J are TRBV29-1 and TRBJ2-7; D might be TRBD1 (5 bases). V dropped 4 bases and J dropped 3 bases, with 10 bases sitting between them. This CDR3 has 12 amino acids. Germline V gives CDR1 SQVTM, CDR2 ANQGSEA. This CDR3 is CSVGGNFYEQYF. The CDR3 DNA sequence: TGCAGCGTTGGGGGCAATTTCTACGAGCAGTACTTC.

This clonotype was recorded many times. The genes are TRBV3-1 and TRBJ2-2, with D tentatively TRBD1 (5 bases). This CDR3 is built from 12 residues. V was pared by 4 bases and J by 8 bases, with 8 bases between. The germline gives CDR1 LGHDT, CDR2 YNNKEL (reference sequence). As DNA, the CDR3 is TGTGCCAGCAGCCGAAACAGGGGGGAGCTGTTTTTT. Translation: CASSRNRGELFF. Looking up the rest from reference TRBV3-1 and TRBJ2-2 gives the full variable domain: DTAVSQTPKYLVTQMGNDKSIKCEQNLGHDTMYWYKQDSKKFLKIMFSYNNKELIINETVPNRFSPKSPDKAHLNLHINSLELGDSAVYFCASSRNRGELFFGEGSRLTVL.

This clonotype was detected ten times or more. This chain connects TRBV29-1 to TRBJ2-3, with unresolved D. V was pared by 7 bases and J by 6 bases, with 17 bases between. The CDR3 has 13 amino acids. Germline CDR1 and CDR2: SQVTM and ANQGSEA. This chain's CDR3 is CSARPPQVDTQYF. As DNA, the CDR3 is TGCAGCGCAAGACCCCCTCAGGTGGATACGCAGTATTTT.

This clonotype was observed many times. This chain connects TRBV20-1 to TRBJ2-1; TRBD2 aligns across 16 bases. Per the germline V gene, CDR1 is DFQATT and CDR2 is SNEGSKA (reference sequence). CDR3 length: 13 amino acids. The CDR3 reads CRGTSGGADEQFF. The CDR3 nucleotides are TGCAGAGGGACTAGCGGGGGGGCGGATGAGCAGTTCTTC.

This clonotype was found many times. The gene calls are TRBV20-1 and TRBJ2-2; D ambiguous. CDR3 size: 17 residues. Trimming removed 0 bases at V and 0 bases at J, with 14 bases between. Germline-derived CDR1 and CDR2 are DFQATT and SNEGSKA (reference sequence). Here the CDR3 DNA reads TGCAGTGCTAGAGACAGTTCATGGCGGTCGAACACCGGGGAGCTGTTTTTT. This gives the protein CSARDSSWRSNTGELFF.

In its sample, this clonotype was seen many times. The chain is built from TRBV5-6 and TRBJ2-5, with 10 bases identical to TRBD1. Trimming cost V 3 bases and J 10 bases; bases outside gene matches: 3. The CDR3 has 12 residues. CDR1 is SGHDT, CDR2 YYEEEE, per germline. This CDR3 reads CASSWDRGGQYF. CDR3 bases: TGTGCCAGCAGCTGGGACAGGGGAGGCCAGTACTTC.